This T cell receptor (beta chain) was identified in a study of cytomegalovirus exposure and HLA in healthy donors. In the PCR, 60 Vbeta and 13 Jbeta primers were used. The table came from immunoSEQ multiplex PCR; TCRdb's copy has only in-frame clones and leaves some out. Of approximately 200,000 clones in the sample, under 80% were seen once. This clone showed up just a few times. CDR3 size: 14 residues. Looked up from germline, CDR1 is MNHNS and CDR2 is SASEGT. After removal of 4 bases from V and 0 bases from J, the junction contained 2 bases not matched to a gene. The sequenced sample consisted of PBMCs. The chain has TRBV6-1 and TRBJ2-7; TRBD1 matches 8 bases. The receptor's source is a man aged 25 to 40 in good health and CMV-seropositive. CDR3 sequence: CASSGDRSSYEQYF. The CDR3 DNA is TGTGCCAGCAGTGGGGACAGGAGCTCCTACGAGCAGTACTTC.